What follows are 28 T cell receptor beta chains derived from one specimen sequenced in a study of brain metastases from non-small cell lung cancer. Sequencing was performed with immunoSEQ multiplex PCR; in TCRdb, only in-frame clones are kept and a portion is missing. Here the sample spans roughly 2,300 clones, around 86% being singletons. The material sequenced was tumor-adjacent normal tissue. The receptors come from a donor at least 40 years old with non-small cell lung cancer.

V is TRBV5-1 and J is TRBJ2-5; TRBD1 might be the D (5 bases). With 4 bases removed from V and 1 base from J, the gap between germline ends came to 11 bases. Looked up from germline, CDR1 is SGHRS and CDR2 is YFSETQ. CDR3 size: 14 residues. CDR3 sequence (DNA): TGCGCCAGCAGCCAGGGAAGCCTCCAAGAGACCCAGTACTTC. This codes for CASSQGSLQETQYF.

A note on this clone: Germline is not matched at one junction end, which may reflect a read error. The gene calls are TRBV6-2 or TRBV6-3 and TRBJ1-6; 8 positions agree with TRBD1. The CDR3 has 15 amino acids. Germline lookup yields CDR1 MNHEY and CDR2 SVGEGT. CDR3 sequence: CASSYYGQGSLPLYF. Written as DNA, the CDR3 is TGTGCCAGCAGTTACTATGGACAGGGTTCATTACCCCTCTACTTT.

The chain uses TRBV5-1 and TRBJ1-1; D is perhaps TRBD1 (5 bases). CDR1 is SGHRS and CDR2 is YFSETQ in the germline V gene. Trimming shortened V by 3 bases and J by 1 base, and 10 bases separated the two germline ends. CDR3 size: 14 residues. The CDR3 DNA sequence: TGCGCCAGCAGCTCAGACAGCCGGAACACTGAAGCTTTCTTT. Residues: CASSSDSRNTEAFF.

This chain links TRBV5-1 with TRBJ1-4; D perhaps matches TRBD1 (5 bases). The CDR3 extends over 13 amino acids. V was pared by 7 bases and J by 3 bases, with 10 bases between. Germline assignment: CDR1 SGHRS and CDR2 YFSETQ. The CDR3 reads CASRRGSNEKLFF. CDR3 sequence (DNA): TGCGCCAGCCGAAGGGGTTCTAATGAAAAACTGTTTTTT.

By sample fraction, this clone is large. V gene TRBV4-3 combines with J gene TRBJ2-1; weak D call: TRBD2 (6 bases). Germline CDR1 and CDR2: LGHNA and YSLEER. The CDR3 length is 15 residues. V lost 4 bases, J lost 8 bases, and 18 bases lay in between. The CDR3 nucleotides are TGCGCCAGCAGCCCCACTATGAGCGGAGGGGATGAGCAGTTCTTC. Translation gives CASSPTMSGGDEQFF.

V is TRBV5-6 and J is TRBJ1-4; D remains unclear. Deletions cut 2 bases from V and 0 bases from J, with 5 bases between. Germline lookup yields CDR1 SGHDT and CDR2 YYEEEE. This CDR3 is 14 amino acids long. For the CDR3, the DNA is TGTGCCAGCAGCTTTAAGGCAACTAATGAAAAACTGTTTTTT. Protein product: CASSFKATNEKLFF.

V and J are TRBV7-2 and TRBJ2-5, with a weak D call TRBD1 (5 bases). CDR1 is SGHTA, CDR2 FQGNSA, per germline. This CDR3 region has 14 residues. V shed 3 bases and J shed 6 bases, with 14 bases lying between them. The CDR3 is CASSFQGGQKTQYF. CDR3 DNA sequence: TGTGCCAGCAGCTTCCAGGGCGGTCAAAAGACCCAGTACTTC.

The gene calls are TRBV12-3 or TRBV12-4 and TRBJ2-5, with D possibly being TRBD1 (6 bases). This CDR3 has 12 amino acids. V was shortened by 8 bases and J by 0 bases, with 7 bases between the two germline ends. The CDR3 loop reads CASGQYQETQYF. The CDR3 DNA follows: TGTGCCAGCGGACAGTACCAAGAGACCCAGTACTTC.

The V gene is TRBV6-4, the J gene TRBJ2-3; D may be TRBD2 (6 bases). Per germline, CDR1 MRHNA and CDR2 SNTAGT. V dropped 2 bases and J dropped 1 base, with 7 bases sitting between them. The CDR3 is 14 amino acids. The CDR3 coding sequence is TGTGCCAGCAGTGACGGAGGGGGCACAGATACGCAGTATTTT. It specifies CASSDGGGTDTQYF.

The V gene is TRBV4-2, the J gene TRBJ2-2; D remains unclear. The CDR3 is 13 amino acids. Trimming removed 0 bases from V and 4 bases from J, with 3 bases in between. The germline CDR1 and CDR2 sequences are LGHNA and YNFKEQ. The CDR3 loop is CASSQEATGELFF. The CDR3 nucleotides are TGTGCCAGCAGCCAAGAGGCCACCGGGGAGCTGTTTTTT.

This clone showed up just a few times. The J gene is TRBJ2-5, the V gene TRBV2; 8 bases align to TRBD1. The length of the CDR3 is 15 residues. Trimming took 5 bases from V and 3 from J; bases not matched to a gene: 8. Germline CDR1 is SNHLY and CDR2 is FYNNEI. The CDR3 DNA reads as TGTGCCAGCAGTCCTCTTGGGACAGGAGAAGAGACCCAGTACTTC. This gives the protein CASSPLGTGEETQYF.

The chain is built from TRBV29-1 and TRBJ2-6; D remains ambiguous. The CDR3 length is 14 residues. V was clipped by 5 bases and J by 5 bases, with 13 bases between them. CDR1 and CDR2 (germline): SQVTM, ANQGSEA. The CDR3 bases are TGCAGCGTTTCTATAGAACTACGGGCCAACGTCCTGACTTTC. Its protein is CSVSIELRANVLTF.

This clone has only a few counts. The chain links TRBV6-2 or TRBV6-3 to TRBJ1-6; 8 nucleotides align to TRBD1. The V and J ends lost 1 base and 10 bases, in that order; junction bases with no gene match: 6. This CDR3 is 15 amino acids long. Looked up from germline, CDR1 is MNHEY and CDR2 is SVGEGT. DNA for the CDR3: TGTGCCAGCAGTTACTATGGACAGGGTTCATCACCCCTCCACTTT. Encoded protein: CASSYYGQGSSPLHF.

There are a few counts of this clone. The CDR3 region has the DNA TGTGCCAGCAGCAAATCTAGCCCCGAAACAGATACGCAGTATTTT. Protein: CASSKSSPETDTQYF. This chain connects TRBV21-1 to TRBJ2-3; the listed D gene, TRBD2, was not tested against the DNA. TRBV21-1 is a known pseudogene. The CDR3 loop spans 15 amino acids.

V and J are TRBV7-9 and TRBJ2-1, with TRBD1 as a possible D gene (6 bases). The germline V gene encodes CDR1 SEHNR and CDR2 FQNEAQ (reference sequence). V was shortened by 2 bases and J by 6 bases, with 14 bases between the two germline ends. The CDR3 has 15 amino acids. The CDR3 sequence is CASSLTQGFLNEQFF. CDR3 nucleotides: TGTGCCAGCAGCTTAACACAGGGTTTCCTCAATGAGCAGTTCTTC.

The V gene is TRBV7-9, the J gene TRBJ2-3; 9 nucleotides align to TRBD2. The CDR3 is 16 amino acids. Unmatched junction bases numbered 7, after V lost 1 base and J lost 5 bases. Per germline, CDR1 SEHNR and CDR2 FQNEAQ (reference sequence). The CDR3 coding sequence is TGTGCCAGCAGCTTAGTGGGCGGGGGGGCCGGAGATACGCAGTATTTT. Translated, it gives CASSLVGGGAGDTQYF. Variable domain in full (rest from reference TRBV7-9 and TRBJ2-3): DTGVSQNPRHKITKRGQNVTFRCDPISEHNRLYWYRQTLGQGPEFLTYFQNEAQLEKSRLLSDRFSAERPKGSFSTLEIQRTEQGDSAMYLCASSLVGGGAGDTQYFGPGTRLTVL.

The table lists this clone with a few counts. The chain joins TRBV7-2 to TRBJ2-1; tentative D call: TRBD1 (5 bases). The V end lost 0 bases, the J end lost 6 bases, and 15 bases lay between the germline ends. CDR1 and CDR2 from the germline V gene are SGHTA and FQGNSA. The CDR3 runs to 16 residues. The CDR3 protein is CASSLAPSQTVNEQFF. In DNA, the CDR3 is TGTGCCAGCAGCTTAGCCCCGTCGCAGACAGTCAATGAGCAGTTCTTC.

This clone appeared once. This chain links TRBV4-3 with TRBJ1-2; D might be TRBD1 (5 bases). CDR1 is LGHNA, CDR2 YSLEER, per germline. This CDR3 comprises 16 residues. Trimming stripped 0 bases from V and 8 bases from J, with 19 bases between. CDR3 amino acids: CASSQETRALLNGYTF. The CDR3 DNA reads as TGCGCCAGCAGCCAAGAAACCAGGGCACTTTTGAACGGCTACACCTTC.

As to this clone: Other DNA sequences in the sample encode the same CDR3. The chain combines TRBV9 with TRBJ1-5; no clear D. Germline V gene data show CDR1 as SGDLS and CDR2 as YYNGEE. With 0 bases removed from V and 4 bases from J, the gap between germline ends came to 8 bases. The CDR3 totals 14 residues. The DNA for the CDR3 is TGTGCCAGCAGCGTAGGCGGTTATAATCAGCCCCAGCATTTT. Encoded protein: CASSVGGYNQPQHF.

The genes are TRBV29-1 and TRBJ2-1; TRBD1 matches 7 bases. V shed 4 bases and J 7 bases; nucleotides not matched to a gene: 4. CDR1 and CDR2 from the germline V gene are SQVTM and ANQGSEA. The length of the CDR3 is 12 residues. The DNA of the CDR3 is TGCAGCGTTGGACAGGGTGGAAATGAGCAGTTCTTC. Translating gives CSVGQGGNEQFF.

This chain connects TRBV18 to TRBJ1-2; possible D gene TRBD1, 6 bases. The CDR3 sequence is 15 residues long. V gave up 3 bases and J gave up 3 bases, with 14 bases separating them. Germline assignment: CDR1 KGHSH and CDR2 LQKENI. CDR3 in DNA: TGTGCCAGCTCACCCTCGGGGGGCGCGGACTATGGCTACACCTTC. It is translated as CASSPSGGADYGYTF. The variable domain in full, with the rest retrieved from reference TRBV18 and TRBJ1-2, is NAGVMQNPRHLVRRRGQEARLRCSPMKGHSHVYWYRQLPEEGLKFMVYLQKENIIDESGMPKERFSAEFPKEGPSILRIQQVVRGDSAAYFCASSPSGGADYGYTFGSGTRLTVV.

The chain has TRBV2 and TRBJ1-2, with 9 bases fitting TRBD1. With 6 bases clipped from V and 7 bases from J, the junction kept 3 bases outside the gene matches. The CDR3 sequence is 12 residues long. CDR1 is SNHLY and CDR2 is FYNNEI in the germline V gene. This CDR3 is CASRGQGRGYTF. Written as DNA, the CDR3 is TGTGCCAGCAGGGGACAGGGTCGTGGCTACACCTTC.

Points on this clone: It may be a read error: a sequence one base away is much more abundant. V usage is TRBV7-3 and J usage is TRBJ2-1; D is possibly TRBD1 or TRBD2 (6 bases each). CDR3 size: 13 residues. Germline CDR1 reads SGHTA; CDR2 reads FQGTGA. V shed 5 bases and J shed 9 bases, with 14 bases lying between them. DNA for the CDR3: TGTGCCAGCAGCGATTGGGGGGCCAGTGAGCAGTTCTTC. Its protein product is CASSDWGASEQFF.

The rearrangement joins TRBV20-1 to TRBJ2-1; D gene uncertain. Germline CDR1 and CDR2: DFQATT and SNEGSKA (reference sequence). CDR3 length: 11 residues. V lost 6 bases and J lost 3, with 6 bases in between. CDR3 bases: TGCAGTGCCATCATCTACAATGAGCAGTTCTTC. It is translated as CSAIIYNEQFF.

This chain uses TRBV7-2 with TRBJ1-6, with D perhaps matching TRBD1 (5 bases). This CDR3 is 13 amino acids long. Germline CDR1 and CDR2: SGHTA and FQGNSA. The V end lost 4 bases, the J end lost 9 bases, and 10 bases lay between the germline ends. CDR3 protein: CASSSGGASPLHF. CDR3 in DNA: TGTGCCAGCAGCTCTGGTGGGGCTTCACCCCTCCACTTT.

Comments on this clone: The junction differs from germline at one of its ends, possibly a read error. The chain carries TRBV6-2 or TRBV6-3 and TRBJ1-1; D call uncertain. The germline V gene encodes CDR1 MNHEY and CDR2 SVGEGT. The CDR3 length is 14 residues. The CDR3 loop is CVSSYRTQNTEAFF. The CDR3 nucleotides read TGTGTCAGCAGTTACAGAACCCAGAACACTGAAGCTTTCTTT.

This clone was found a few times. V usage is TRBV6-5 and J usage is TRBJ1-2, with no clear D. Germline V lookup: CDR1 MNHEY, CDR2 SVGAGI. Between the trimmed V and J ends, which lost 6 bases and 4 bases, there was a span of 9 bases. This CDR3 is built from 12 residues. The CDR3 sequence is CASRGWPYGYTF. DNA of the CDR3: TGTGCCAGCAGGGGCTGGCCCTATGGCTACACCTTC.

The chain carries TRBV20-1 and TRBJ1-4, with 9 nucleotides matching TRBD1. The CDR3 has 14 amino acids. Germline loops: CDR1 DFQATT, CDR2 SNEGSKA (reference sequence). V trimming: 3 bases; J trimming: 7 bases; junction bases outside the gene matches: 6. For the CDR3, the DNA is TGCAGTGCTAGTACCGACAGGGGGGCTGAAAAACTGTTTTTT. Its translation: CSASTDRGAEKLFF.